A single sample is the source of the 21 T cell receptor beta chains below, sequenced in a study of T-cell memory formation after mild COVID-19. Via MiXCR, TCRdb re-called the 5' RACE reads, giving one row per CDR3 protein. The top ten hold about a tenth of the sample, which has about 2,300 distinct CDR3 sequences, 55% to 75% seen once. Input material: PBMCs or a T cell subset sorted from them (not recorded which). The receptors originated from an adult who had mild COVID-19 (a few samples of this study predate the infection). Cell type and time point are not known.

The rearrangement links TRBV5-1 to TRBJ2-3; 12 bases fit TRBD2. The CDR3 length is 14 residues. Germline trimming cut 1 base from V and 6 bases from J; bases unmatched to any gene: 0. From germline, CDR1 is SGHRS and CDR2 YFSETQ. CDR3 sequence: CASSLTSGGDTQYF. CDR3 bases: TGCGCCAGCAGCTTGACTAGCGGGGGGGATACGCAGTATTTT.

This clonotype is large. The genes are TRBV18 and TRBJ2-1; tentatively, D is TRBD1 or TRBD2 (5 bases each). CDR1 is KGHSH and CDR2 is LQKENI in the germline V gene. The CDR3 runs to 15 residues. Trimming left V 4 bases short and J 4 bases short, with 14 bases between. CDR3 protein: CASSLGRDPYNEQFF. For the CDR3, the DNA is TGTGCCAGCTCACTAGGCCGGGACCCTTACAATGAGCAGTTCTTC.

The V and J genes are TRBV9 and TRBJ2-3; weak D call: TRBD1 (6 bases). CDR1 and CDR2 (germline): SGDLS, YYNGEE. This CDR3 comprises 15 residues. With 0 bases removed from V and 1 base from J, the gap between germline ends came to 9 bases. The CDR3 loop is CASSVAWGRTDTQYF. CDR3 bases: TGTGCCAGCAGCGTAGCTTGGGGGCGCACAGATACGCAGTATTTT.

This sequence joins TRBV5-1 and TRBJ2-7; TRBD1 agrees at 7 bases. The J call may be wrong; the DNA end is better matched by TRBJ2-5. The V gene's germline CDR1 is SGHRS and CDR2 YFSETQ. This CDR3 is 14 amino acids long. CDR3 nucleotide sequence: TGCGCCAGCACTGAGGGGGCAGGCGGGGAGACCCAGTACTTC. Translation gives CASTEGAGGETQYF.

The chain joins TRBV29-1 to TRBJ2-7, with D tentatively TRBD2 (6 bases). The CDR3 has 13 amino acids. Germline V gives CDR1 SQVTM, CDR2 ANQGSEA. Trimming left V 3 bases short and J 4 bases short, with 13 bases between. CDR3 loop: CSVETGEVYEQYF. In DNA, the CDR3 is TGCAGCGTTGAGACCGGGGAGGTTTACGAGCAGTACTTC.

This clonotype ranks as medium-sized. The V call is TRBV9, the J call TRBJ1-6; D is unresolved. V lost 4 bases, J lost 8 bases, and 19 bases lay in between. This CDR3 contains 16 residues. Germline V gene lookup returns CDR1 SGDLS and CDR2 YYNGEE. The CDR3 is CASSPGEGIMDSPLHF. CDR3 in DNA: TGTGCCAGCAGCCCCGGTGAGGGAATAATGGATTCACCCCTCCACTTT.

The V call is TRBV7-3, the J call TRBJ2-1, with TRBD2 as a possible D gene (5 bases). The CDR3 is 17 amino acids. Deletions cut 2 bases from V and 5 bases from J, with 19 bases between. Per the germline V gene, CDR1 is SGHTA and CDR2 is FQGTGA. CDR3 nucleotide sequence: TGTGCCAGCAGCTTAGGGAGCCCCGTTGGTAGGAACAATGAGCAGTTCTTC. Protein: CASSLGSPVGRNNEQFF.

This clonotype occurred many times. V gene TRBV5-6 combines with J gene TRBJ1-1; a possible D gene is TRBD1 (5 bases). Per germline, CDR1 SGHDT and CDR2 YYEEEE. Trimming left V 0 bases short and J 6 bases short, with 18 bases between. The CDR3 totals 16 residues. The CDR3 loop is CASSLEGYGTPAEAFF. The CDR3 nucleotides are TGTGCCAGCAGCTTGGAAGGGTACGGGACGCCGGCTGAAGCTTTCTTT.

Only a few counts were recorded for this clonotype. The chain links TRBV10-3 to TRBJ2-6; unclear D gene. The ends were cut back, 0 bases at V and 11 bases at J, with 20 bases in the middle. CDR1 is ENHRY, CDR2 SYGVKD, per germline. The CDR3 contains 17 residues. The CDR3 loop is CAISESKSPGPSDVLTF. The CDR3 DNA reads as TGTGCCATCAGTGAGTCGAAGTCGCCAGGCCCCTCGGACGTCCTGACTTTC.

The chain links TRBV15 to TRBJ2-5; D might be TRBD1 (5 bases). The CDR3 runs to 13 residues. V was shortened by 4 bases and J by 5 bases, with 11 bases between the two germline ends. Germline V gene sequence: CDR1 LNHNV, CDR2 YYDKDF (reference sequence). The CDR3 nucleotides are TGTGCCACCAGCAAGGGGCCCAGTGAGACCCAGTACTTC. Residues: CATSKGPSETQYF.

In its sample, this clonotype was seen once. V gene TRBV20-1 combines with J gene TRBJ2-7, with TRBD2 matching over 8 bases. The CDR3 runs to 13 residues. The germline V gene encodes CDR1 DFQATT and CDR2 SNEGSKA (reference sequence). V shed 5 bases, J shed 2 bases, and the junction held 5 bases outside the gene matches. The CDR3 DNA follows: TGCAGTGCTGGGGCGGGAGGTCCCTACGAGCAGTACGTC. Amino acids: CSAGAGGPYEQYV.

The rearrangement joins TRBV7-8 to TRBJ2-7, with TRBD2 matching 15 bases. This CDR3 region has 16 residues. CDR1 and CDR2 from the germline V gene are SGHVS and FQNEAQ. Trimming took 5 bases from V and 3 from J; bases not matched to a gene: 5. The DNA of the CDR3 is TGTGCCAGCAGCCCGGGACTAGCGGGAGGATACTACGAGCAGTACTTC. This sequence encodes CASSPGLAGGYYEQYF.

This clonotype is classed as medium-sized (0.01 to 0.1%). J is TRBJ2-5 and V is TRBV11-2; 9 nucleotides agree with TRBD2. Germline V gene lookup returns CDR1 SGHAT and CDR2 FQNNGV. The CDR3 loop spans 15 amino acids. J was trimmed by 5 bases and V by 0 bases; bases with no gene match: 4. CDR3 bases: TGTGCCAGCAGCTTAGAAGGTGGGACTAGCGAGACCCAGTACTTC. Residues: CASSLEGGTSETQYF.

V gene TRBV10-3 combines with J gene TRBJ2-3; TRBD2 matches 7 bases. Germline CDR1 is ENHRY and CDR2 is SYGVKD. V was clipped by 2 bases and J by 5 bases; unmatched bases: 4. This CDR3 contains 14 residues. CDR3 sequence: CAISERGLQDTQYF. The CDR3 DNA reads TGTGCCATCAGTGAGCGGGGACTACAAGATACGCAGTATTTT.

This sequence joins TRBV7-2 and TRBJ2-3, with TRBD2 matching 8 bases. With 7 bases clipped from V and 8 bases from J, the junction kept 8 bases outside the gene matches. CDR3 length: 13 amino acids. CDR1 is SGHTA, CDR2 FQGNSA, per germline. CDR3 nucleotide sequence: TGTGCCAGCAACATCGGGGGGGATGGTACGCAGTATTTT. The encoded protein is CASNIGGDGTQYF.

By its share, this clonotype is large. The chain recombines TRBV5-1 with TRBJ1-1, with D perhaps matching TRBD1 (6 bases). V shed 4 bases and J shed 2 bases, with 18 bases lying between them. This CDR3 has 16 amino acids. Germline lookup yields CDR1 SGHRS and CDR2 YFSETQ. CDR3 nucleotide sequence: TGCGCCAGCAGCATACAAACCGGGACACCCAACACTGAAGCTTTCTTT. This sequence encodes CASSIQTGTPNTEAFF.

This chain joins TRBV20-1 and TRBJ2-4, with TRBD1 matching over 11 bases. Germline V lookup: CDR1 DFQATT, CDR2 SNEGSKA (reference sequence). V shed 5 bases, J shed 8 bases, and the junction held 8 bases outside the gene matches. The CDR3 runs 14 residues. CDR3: CSAGDRGGSYIQYF. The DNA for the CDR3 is TGCAGTGCTGGGGACAGGGGGGGAAGTTACATTCAGTACTTC.

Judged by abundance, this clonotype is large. DNA for the CDR3: TGTGCCAGCAGACTCGGGACAGGGAACACTGAAGCTTTCTTT. It specifies CASRLGTGNTEAFF. The J gene is TRBJ1-1, the V gene TRBV7-9; TRBD1 agrees at 8 bases. Germline loops: CDR1 SEHNR, CDR2 FQNEAQ (reference sequence). V lost 6 bases, J lost 1 base, and 4 bases stayed unmatched. The CDR3 extends over 14 amino acids.

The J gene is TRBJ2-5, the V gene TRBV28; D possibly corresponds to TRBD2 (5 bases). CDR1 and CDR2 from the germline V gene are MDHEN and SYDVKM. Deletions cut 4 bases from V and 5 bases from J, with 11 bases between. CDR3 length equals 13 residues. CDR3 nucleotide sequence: TGTGCCAGCAGTTCCGGGGTCTATGAGACCCAGTACTTC. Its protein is CASSSGVYETQYF.

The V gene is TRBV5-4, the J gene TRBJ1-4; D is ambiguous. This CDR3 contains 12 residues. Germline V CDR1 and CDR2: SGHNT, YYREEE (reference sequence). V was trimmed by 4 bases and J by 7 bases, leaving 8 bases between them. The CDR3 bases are TGTGCCAGCAGCGTTGACGGTGAAAAACTGTTTTTT. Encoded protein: CASSVDGEKLFF.

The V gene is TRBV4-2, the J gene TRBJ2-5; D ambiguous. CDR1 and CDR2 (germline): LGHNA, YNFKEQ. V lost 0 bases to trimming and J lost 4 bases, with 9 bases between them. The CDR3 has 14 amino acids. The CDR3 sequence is CASSQDKERETQYF. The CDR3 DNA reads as TGTGCCAGCAGCCAAGATAAGGAGCGAGAGACCCAGTACTTC.